Listed here are 19 T cell receptor beta chains from one sample, sequenced in a study of Graves' ophthalmopathy and Graves' hyperthyroidism. The sequenced template was RNA, covering the TCR beta CDR3 region. HTBI-primed RT-PCR formed the first round, and a multiplex PCR formed the second. Using its own MiXCR run on the multiplex PCR reads, TCRdb lists one record per CDR3 protein. The sample carries over 450,000 distinct CDR3 sequences, roughly an eighth recorded once. Sequencing was carried out using blood. These receptors were collected from a woman in her twenties or thirties with Graves' ophthalmopathy.

In its sample, this clonotype was seen a few times. The gene calls are TRBV4-1 and TRBJ2-5; D perhaps matches TRBD1 (6 bases). Germline V gene lookup returns CDR1 MGHRA and CDR2 YSYEKL. The CDR3 extends over 14 amino acids. With 0 bases removed from V and 3 bases from J, the gap between germline ends came to 8 bases. CDR3: CASSQENREETQYF. CDR3 in DNA: TGCGCCAGCAGCCAAGAGAACAGGGAAGAGACCCAGTACTTC.

On this clonotype: This may stem from a read error, because a much larger clone lies one nucleotide away. Since the CDR3 does not end with the conserved phenylalanine or tryptophan, this likely comes from a read error. The V call is TRBV12-3 or TRBV12-4, the J call TRBJ2-2; TRBD2 aligns across 8 bases. V shed 3 bases, J shed 3 bases, and the junction held 6 bases outside the gene matches. This CDR3 is built from 16 residues. This CDR3 is CASSFPGLEDTGELFL. In nucleotides, the CDR3 is TGTGCCAGCAGTTTCCCGGGACTAGAAGACACCGGGGAGCTGTTTTTG.

This clonotype showed up many times. The chain recombines TRBV5-1 with TRBJ1-1, with 12 bases aligning to TRBD1. CDR1 is SGHRS and CDR2 is YFSETQ in the germline V gene. The CDR3 sequence is 15 residues long. With V trimmed by 4 bases and J by 4 bases, 5 bases remained unmatched. DNA of the CDR3: TGCGCCAGCAGCACGGGACAGGGGGCGATCACTGAAGCTTTCTTT. It codes for CASSTGQGAITEAFF.

This clonotype was recorded at least ten times. The V and J genes are TRBV19 and TRBJ1-1, with 9 bases identical to TRBD1. CDR3 length: 13 amino acids. Trimming took 8 bases from V and 5 from J; bases not matched to a gene: 6. Germline values: CDR1 LNHDA, CDR2 SQIVND (reference sequence). CDR3 coding DNA: TGTGCCAGTCAAGACAGGGGGTTTACTGAAGCTTTCTTT. Translating gives CASQDRGFTEAFF. Based on the CDR3 plus reference TRBV19 and TRBJ1-1, the full variable domain is DGGITQSPKYLFRKEGQNVTLSCEQNLNHDAMYWYRQDPGQGLRLIYYSQIVNDFQKGDIAEGYSVSREKKESFPLTVTSAQKNPTAFYLCASQDRGFTEAFFGQGTRLTVV.

This clonotype was seen many times. V and J are TRBV12-3 or TRBV12-4 and TRBJ1-2, with TRBD1 matching 7 bases. CDR3 length: 12 residues. V dropped 5 bases and J dropped 7; count of bases not matched to a gene: 4. The CDR3 protein is CASSLYRGGYTF. The CDR3 nucleotides are TGTGCCAGCAGTCTGTACAGGGGTGGCTACACCTTC.

This clonotype was counted ten times or more. The J gene is TRBJ2-7, the V gene TRBV12-3 or TRBV12-4; the D gene is possibly TRBD2 (6 bases). V lost 6 bases to trimming and J lost 6 bases, with 18 bases between them. The CDR3 has 14 residues. The CDR3 coding sequence is TGTGCCAGCAGATCCCGAGGGAGGCCCTCCGAGCAGTACTTC. It yields the protein CASRSRGRPSEQYF.

This clonotype appeared many times. CDR3 nucleotide sequence: TGTGCCACCAGCCGTACCGGGACAGGGGGTTACAATAGCAATCAGCCCCAGCATTTT. This encodes CATSRTGTGGYNSNQPQHF. The rearrangement joins TRBV15 to TRBJ1-5; 11 nucleotides line up with TRBD1. The CDR3 loop spans 19 amino acids. V was clipped by 5 bases and J by 0 bases; unmatched bases: 12. CDR1 and CDR2 (germline): LNHNV, YYDKDF (reference sequence).

This clonotype was observed at least ten times. The chain has TRBV29-1 and TRBJ2-5; 7 bases are a match to TRBD1. Looked up from germline, CDR1 is SQVTM and CDR2 is ANQGSEA. CDR3 length equals 17 residues. V gave up 0 bases and J gave up 1 base; unmatched junction bases: 11. The CDR3: CSVEDPGTVRLQETQYF. DNA for the CDR3: TGCAGCGTTGAAGACCCAGGGACAGTCCGACTCCAAGAGACCCAGTACTTC. The full variable domain, its missing parts supplied by reference TRBV29-1 and TRBJ2-5, is SAVISQKPSRDICQRGTSLTIQCQVDSQVTMMFWYRQQPGQSLTLIATANQGSEATYESGFVIDKFPISRPNLTFSTLTVSNMSPEDSSIYLCSVEDPGTVRLQETQYFGPGTRLLVL.

This clonotype appeared a few times. This sequence joins TRBV9 and TRBJ2-2; 9 positions agree with TRBD1. Germline assignment: CDR1 SGDLS and CDR2 YYNGEE. The junction had 6 bases not matched to a gene; V was cut back by 0 bases and J by 6 bases. CDR3 length equals 16 residues. The chain's CDR3 is CASSVVRQGGSGELFF. The CDR3 DNA reads TGTGCCAGCAGCGTAGTTCGACAGGGGGGATCCGGGGAGCTGTTTTTT.

This clonotype was recorded many times. CDR3 nucleotide sequence: TGTGCCAGCAGGCGGACGCACCAAGAGACCCAGTACTTC. Translation: CASRRTHQETQYF. The chain uses TRBV6-5 and TRBJ2-5, with D unclear. CDR1 is MNHEY, CDR2 SVGAGI, per germline. This CDR3 is 13 amino acids long. V lost 6 bases, J lost 0 bases, and 8 bases lay in between.

The chain recombines TRBV6-5 with TRBJ1-1; D gene ambiguous. The V gene's germline CDR1 is MNHEY and CDR2 SVGAGI. Deletions cut 0 bases from V and 10 bases from J, with 12 bases between. The CDR3 is made up of 13 amino acids. The CDR3 DNA follows: TGTGCCAGCAGTTACTCTGTGAGGGAGAGAGCTTTCTTT. As protein: CASSYSVRERAFF.

In this sample, this clonotype turned up many times. The J gene is TRBJ1-5, the V gene TRBV7-2, with D unresolved. Germline V gene lookup returns CDR1 SGHTA and CDR2 FQGNSA. V gave up 1 base and J gave up 6 bases, with 7 bases separating them. The CDR3 consists of 13 residues. The CDR3 DNA reads TGTGCCAGCAGCTTAGAATGGGGTCAGCCCCAGCATTTT. Translation gives CASSLEWGQPQHF.

There are many counts of this clonotype. The rearrangement uses TRBV19 and TRBJ1-5, with D maybe TRBD1 (5 bases). V was shortened by 6 bases and J by 1 base, with 16 bases between the two germline ends. Germline-derived CDR1 and CDR2 are LNHDA and SQIVND (reference sequence). This CDR3 has 16 residues. The CDR3 sequence: CASSQGLLWSNQPQHF. CDR3 bases: TGTGCCAGTAGCCAGGGACTTCTCTGGAGCAATCAGCCCCAGCATTTT.

The chain links TRBV12-3 or TRBV12-4 to TRBJ2-7, with 7 bases matching TRBD1. The CDR3 is 15 amino acids. Germline trimming cut 5 bases from V and 4 bases from J; bases unmatched to any gene: 11. CDR3 sequence reads: CASSLFGQALYEQYF. The DNA of the CDR3 is TGTGCCAGCAGTCTATTCGGACAGGCGCTTTACGAGCAGTACTTC.

This clonotype was seen ten or more times. The chain uses TRBV7-2 and TRBJ2-7, with 7 bases matching TRBD2. Per germline, CDR1 SGHTA and CDR2 FQGNSA. The V gene end was trimmed by 0 bases and the J gene end by 2 bases; junction bases not matched to a gene: 1. There are 14 residues in the CDR3. CDR3 bases: TGTGCCAGCAGCTTAGCGGCGGGGGCCTACGAGCAGTACTTC. It translates to CASSLAAGAYEQYF.

This clonotype was seen many times. The chain couples TRBV30 to TRBJ2-7; a weak D match, TRBD1 (5 bases). Germline CDR1 is GTSNPN and CDR2 is SVGIG (reference sequence). This CDR3 has 13 residues. Deletions cut 1 base from V and 5 bases from J, with 12 bases between. The CDR3 here is CAWSAGMLNEQYF. In DNA, the CDR3 is TGTGCCTGGAGTGCAGGGATGCTCAACGAGCAGTACTTC.

With regard to this clonotype: It may be a read error: a sequence one base away is much more abundant. The chain recombines TRBV7-2 with TRBJ2-7; tentatively, D is TRBD2 (6 bases). Germline CDR1 is SGHTA and CDR2 is FQGNSA. This CDR3 has 17 amino acids. The CDR3 loop is CVSSLAGGTSSSYEQYF. The DNA for the CDR3 is TGTGTCAGCAGCTTAGCCGGCGGGACCTCCTCATCCTACGAGCAGTACTTC.

This clonotype was counted between two and nine times. The CDR3, as DNA: TGTGCCAGCTCACCAAATCGGGATAATCAGCCCCAGCATTTT. Encoded protein: CASSPNRDNQPQHF. The chain is built from TRBV18 and TRBJ1-5; D is unclear. CDR3 size: 14 residues. Deletions cut 2 bases from V and 4 bases from J, with 9 bases between. The germline gives CDR1 KGHSH, CDR2 LQKENI.

This clonotype was seen more than once but under ten times. J is TRBJ1-5 and V is TRBV19; 9 bases agree with TRBD1. Germline V gene sequence: CDR1 LNHDA, CDR2 SQIVND (reference sequence). V lost 7 bases to trimming and J lost 3 bases; unmatched junction nucleotides: 4. This CDR3 comprises 14 residues. CDR3 sequence: CASTGTGLNQPQHF. CDR3 bases: TGTGCCAGTACCGGGACAGGGCTCAATCAGCCCCAGCATTTT.